This T cell receptor beta chain was captured in a study of monozygotic twins with inflammatory bowel disease. Each sample had eight separate cDNA synthesis reactions. TCRdb reprocessed the 5' RACE reads, keeping one entry per CDR3 protein, no DNA. The sample holds 350,000 to 500,000 distinct CDR3 sequences. Study-wide results and caveats: Part of the variability in patient repertoires may have come from differing immunosuppressive treatments.

The length of the CDR3 is 15 residues. Germline CDR1 and CDR2: SGHTA and FQGNSA. On this clonotype itself: Its target is unknown.

The genes are TRBV7-2 and TRBJ2-3; lacking DNA, the TRBD2 call made by TCRdb goes unchecked. The receptor's source is a human donor with ulcerative colitis or Crohn's disease, or a healthy co-twin of an affected twin (not recorded which). Sequencing was done on a sample of blood. This chain's CDR3 is CASSGERFSTDTQYF.